The following is a TCR beta chain sequence with its context. This clonotype has a handful of counts. Its cognate antigen has yet to be identified. Base-call qualities are not available, and no considerably larger clone is one nucleotide away. This record comes from a study of response to subunit inactivated influenza vaccine (dated by TCRdb to the late 2010s). For the wider study: The study used deep quantitative T cell receptor repertoire profiling to track responses to a trivalent subunit inactivated influenza vaccine. The full study reports these points: According to the authors, only a limited number of new T cells may be recruited by each seasonal influenza vaccination.

Library method: RT-PCR. For sequencing, an Illumina HiSeq 2500 was employed. TCRdb passed the public sequencing reads through fastp at Q25 and MiXCR, retaining productive beta sequences. Under each unique CDR3 protein, matching rows form one entry showing the most common genes and DNA. The sample data list hundreds of thousands of distinct CDR3 sequences, and 12% to 15% of these were observed just once. The top ten clones comprise less than 9% of the sample. The CDR3 measures 14 amino acids from cysteine to phenylalanine. Kept here is only the CDR3 DNA, which spans 42 bases and is read in frame from base 1. CDR1 is given as LNHNV and CDR2 as YYDKDF, both from the germline V gene (reference sequence).

In this chain, TRBV15 is recombined with TRBJ2-2; 10 junctional bases match TRBD2. This TCR derives from a man aged 50 to 59 who received an inactivated influenza vaccine. Donor details come from another sample of the same person, matched by shared clones. The sample here was PBMCs from blood, taken 14 to 15 days before vaccination. In nucleotide form, the sequence is TGTGGCACGCAGCGGGGGGGAAGCACCGGGGAGCTGTTTTTT. This is translated as CGTQRGGSTGELFF.